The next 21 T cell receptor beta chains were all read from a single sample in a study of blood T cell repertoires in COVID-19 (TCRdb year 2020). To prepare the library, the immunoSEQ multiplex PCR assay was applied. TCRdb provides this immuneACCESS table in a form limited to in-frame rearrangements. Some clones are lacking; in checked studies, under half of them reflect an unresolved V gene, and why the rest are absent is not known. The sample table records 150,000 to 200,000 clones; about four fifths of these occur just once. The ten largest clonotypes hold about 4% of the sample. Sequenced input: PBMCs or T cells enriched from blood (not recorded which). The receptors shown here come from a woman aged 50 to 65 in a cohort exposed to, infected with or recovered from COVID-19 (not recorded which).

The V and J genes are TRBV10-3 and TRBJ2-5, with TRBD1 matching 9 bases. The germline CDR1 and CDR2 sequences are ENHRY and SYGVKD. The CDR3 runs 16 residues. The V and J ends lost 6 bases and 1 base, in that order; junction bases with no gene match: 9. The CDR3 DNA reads TGTGCCATCAGCGCAACCGGGACAGGGATCCAAGAGACCCAGTACTTC. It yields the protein CAISATGTGIQETQYF.

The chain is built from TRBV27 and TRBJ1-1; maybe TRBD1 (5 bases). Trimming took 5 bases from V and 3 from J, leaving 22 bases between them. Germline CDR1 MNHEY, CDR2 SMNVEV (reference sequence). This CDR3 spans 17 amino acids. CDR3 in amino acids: CASSTRQGVNHHTEAFF. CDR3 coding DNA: TGTGCCAGCAGTACGCGTCAGGGTGTAAACCACCACACTGAAGCTTTCTTT.

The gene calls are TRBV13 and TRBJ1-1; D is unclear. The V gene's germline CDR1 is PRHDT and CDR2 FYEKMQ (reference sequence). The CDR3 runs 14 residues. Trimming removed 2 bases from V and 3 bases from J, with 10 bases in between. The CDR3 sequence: CASSLRGRDTEAFF. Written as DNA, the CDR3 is TGTGCCAGCAGCTTAAGAGGTCGGGACACTGAAGCTTTCTTT.

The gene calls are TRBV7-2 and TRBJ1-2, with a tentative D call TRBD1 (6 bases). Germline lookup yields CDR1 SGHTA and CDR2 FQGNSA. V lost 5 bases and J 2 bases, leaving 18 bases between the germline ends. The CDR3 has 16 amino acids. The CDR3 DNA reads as TGTGCCAGCAGCCCGGGCGGGGGCAGACTGAACTATGGCTACACCTTC. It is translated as CASSPGGGRLNYGYTF.

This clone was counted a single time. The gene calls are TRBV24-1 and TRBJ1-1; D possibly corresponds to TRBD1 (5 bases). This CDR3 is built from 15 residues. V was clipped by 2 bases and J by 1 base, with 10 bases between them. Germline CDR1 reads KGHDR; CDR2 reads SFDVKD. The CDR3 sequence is CATSDSGTKNTEAFF. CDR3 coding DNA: TGTGCCACCAGTGATTCCGGGACTAAGAACACTGAAGCTTTCTTT.

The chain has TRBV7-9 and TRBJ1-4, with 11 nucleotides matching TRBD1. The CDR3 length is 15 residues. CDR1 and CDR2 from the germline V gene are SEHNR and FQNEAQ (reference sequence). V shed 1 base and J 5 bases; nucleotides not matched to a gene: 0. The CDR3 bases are TGTGCCAGCAGCTTAGGGGACAGGGGGAATGAAAAACTGTTTTTT. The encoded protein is CASSLGDRGNEKLFF.

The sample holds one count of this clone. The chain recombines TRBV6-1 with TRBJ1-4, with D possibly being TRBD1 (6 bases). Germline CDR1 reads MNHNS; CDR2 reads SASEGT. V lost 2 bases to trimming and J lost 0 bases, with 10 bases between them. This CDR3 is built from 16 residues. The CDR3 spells CASSERGSATNEKLFF. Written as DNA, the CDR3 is TGTGCCAGCAGTGAAAGGGGGTCGGCAACTAATGAAAAACTGTTTTTT.

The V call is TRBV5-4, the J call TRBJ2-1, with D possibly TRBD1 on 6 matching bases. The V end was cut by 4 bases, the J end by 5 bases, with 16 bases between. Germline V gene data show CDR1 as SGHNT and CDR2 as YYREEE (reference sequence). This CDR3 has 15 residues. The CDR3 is CASSRMSGADNEQFF. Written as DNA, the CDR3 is TGTGCCAGCAGCCGAATGTCAGGGGCCGACAATGAGCAGTTCTTC.

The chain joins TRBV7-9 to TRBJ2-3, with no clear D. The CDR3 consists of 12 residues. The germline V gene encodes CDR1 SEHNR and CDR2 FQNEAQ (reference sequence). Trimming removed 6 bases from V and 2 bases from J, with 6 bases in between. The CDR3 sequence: CASSPNTDTQYF. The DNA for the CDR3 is TGTGCCAGCAGTCCTAACACAGATACGCAGTATTTT. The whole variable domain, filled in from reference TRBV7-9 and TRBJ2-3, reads DTGVSQNPRHKITKRGQNVTFRCDPISEHNRLYWYRQTLGQGPEFLTYFQNEAQLEKSRLLSDRFSAERPKGSFSTLEIQRTEQGDSAMYLCASSPNTDTQYFGPGTRLTVL.

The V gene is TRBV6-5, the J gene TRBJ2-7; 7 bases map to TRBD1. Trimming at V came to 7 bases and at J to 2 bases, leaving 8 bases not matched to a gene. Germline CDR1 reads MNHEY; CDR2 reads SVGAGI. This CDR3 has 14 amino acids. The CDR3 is CASTPGQRAYEQYF. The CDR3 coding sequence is TGTGCCAGCACCCCGGGACAGAGGGCCTACGAGCAGTACTTC.

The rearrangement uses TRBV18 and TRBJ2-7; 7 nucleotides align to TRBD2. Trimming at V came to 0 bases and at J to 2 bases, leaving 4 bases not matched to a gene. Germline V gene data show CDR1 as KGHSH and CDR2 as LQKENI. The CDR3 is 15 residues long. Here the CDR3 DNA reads TGTGCCAGCTCACCACCGGCGGGAGATACCTACGAGCAGTACTTC. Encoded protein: CASSPPAGDTYEQYF.

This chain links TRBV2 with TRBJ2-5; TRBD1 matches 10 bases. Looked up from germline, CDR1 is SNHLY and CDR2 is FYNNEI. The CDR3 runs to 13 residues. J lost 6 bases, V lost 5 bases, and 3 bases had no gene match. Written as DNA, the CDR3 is TGTGCCAGCAGTAACGACAGGGGGCAGACCCAGTACTTC. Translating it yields CASSNDRGQTQYF. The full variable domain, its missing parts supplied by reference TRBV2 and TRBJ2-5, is EPEVTQTPSHQVTQMGQEVILRCVPISNHLYFYWYRQILGQKVEFLVSFYNNEISEKSEIFDDQFSVERPDGSNFTLKIRSTKLEDSAMYFCASSNDRGQTQYFGPGTRLLVL.

CDR3 sequence (DNA): TGTGCCAGCAGCTTGGCAGGGAGGAGGAACACTGAAGCTTTCTTT. Encoded protein: CASSLAGRRNTEAFF. The V and J genes are TRBV5-4 and TRBJ1-1; TRBD1 might be the D (5 bases). This CDR3 region has 15 residues. Trimming pared 0 bases from V and 1 base from J, leaving 10 bases between. Germline V gives CDR1 SGHNT, CDR2 YYREEE (reference sequence).

The CDR3 is CASSAGLAGETQYF. Written as DNA, the CDR3 is TGCGCCAGCAGCGCCGGACTAGCGGGAGAGACCCAGTACTTC. The chain uses TRBV5-1 and TRBJ2-5, with 11 positions matching TRBD2. Per the germline V gene, CDR1 is SGHRS and CDR2 is YFSETQ. V lost 4 bases, J lost 4 bases, and 3 bases stayed unmatched. The CDR3 contains 14 residues.

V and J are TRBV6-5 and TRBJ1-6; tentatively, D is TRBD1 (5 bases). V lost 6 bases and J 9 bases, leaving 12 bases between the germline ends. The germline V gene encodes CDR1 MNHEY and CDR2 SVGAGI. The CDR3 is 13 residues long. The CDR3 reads CASRTGGISPLHF. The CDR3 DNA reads TGTGCCAGCAGAACAGGTGGTATTTCACCCCTCCACTTT.

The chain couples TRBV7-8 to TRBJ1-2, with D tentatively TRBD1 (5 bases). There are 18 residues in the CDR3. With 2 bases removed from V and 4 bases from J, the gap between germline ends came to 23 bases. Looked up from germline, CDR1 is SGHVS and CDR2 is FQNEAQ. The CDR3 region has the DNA TGTGCCAGCAGCTTAAAACTCTTTTCCCAGGGAAAGGTCTATGGCTACACCTTC. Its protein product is CASSLKLFSQGKVYGYTF.

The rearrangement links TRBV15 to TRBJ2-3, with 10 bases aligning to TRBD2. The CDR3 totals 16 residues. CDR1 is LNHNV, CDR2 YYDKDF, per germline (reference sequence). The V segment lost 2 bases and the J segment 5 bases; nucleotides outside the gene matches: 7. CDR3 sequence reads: CATSRSSGGYEDTQYF. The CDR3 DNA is TGTGCCACCAGCAGAAGTAGCGGGGGGTACGAAGATACGCAGTATTTT.

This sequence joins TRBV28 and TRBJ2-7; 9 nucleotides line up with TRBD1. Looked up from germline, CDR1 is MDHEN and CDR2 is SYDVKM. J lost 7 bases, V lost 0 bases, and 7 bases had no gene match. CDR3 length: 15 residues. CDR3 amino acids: CASSLWRQGGWEQYF. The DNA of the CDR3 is TGTGCCAGCAGTTTATGGAGACAGGGGGGCTGGGAGCAGTACTTC.

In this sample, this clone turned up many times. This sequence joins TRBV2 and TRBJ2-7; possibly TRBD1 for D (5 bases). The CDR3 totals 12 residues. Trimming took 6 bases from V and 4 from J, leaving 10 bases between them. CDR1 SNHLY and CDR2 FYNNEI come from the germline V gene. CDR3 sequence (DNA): TGTGCCAGCAGCACAGGATATTACGAGCAGTACTTC. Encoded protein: CASSTGYYEQYF.

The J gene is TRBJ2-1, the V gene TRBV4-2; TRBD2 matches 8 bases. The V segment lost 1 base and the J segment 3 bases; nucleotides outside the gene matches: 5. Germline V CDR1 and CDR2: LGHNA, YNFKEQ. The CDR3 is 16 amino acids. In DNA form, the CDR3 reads TGTGCCAGCAGCCAAGCCAGCGGGAGAGGCTACAATGAGCAGTTCTTC. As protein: CASSQASGRGYNEQFF.

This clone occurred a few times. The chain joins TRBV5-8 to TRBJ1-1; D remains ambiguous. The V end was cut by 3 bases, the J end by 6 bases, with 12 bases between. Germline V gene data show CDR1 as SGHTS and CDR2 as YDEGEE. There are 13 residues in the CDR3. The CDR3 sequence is CASSYRLPPEAFF. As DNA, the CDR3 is TGTGCCAGCAGCTACCGACTCCCCCCTGAAGCTTTCTTT.